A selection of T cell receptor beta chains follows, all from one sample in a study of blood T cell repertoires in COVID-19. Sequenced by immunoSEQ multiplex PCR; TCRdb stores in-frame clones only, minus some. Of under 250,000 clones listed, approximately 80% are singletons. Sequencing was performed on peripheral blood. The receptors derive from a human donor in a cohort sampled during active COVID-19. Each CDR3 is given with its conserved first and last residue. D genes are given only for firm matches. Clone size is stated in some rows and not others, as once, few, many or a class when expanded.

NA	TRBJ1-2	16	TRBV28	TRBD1	TGTGCCACCTTAAGTGACAGGGGGCGCGGGATCTATGGCTACACCTTC	CATLSDRGRGIYGYTF
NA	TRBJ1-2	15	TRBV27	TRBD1	TGTGCCAGCAGGTCACAGGGGGCACAAATGGGTGGCTACACCTTC	CASRSQGAQMGGYTF
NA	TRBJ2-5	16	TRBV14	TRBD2	TGTGCCAGCAGCCAAGTAGCGGGAGGGCCCTGGGAGACCCAGTACTTC	CASSQVAGGPWETQYF
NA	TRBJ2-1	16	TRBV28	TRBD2	TGTGCCAGCAGTCTAGTGGGACTAGCGGGAGGCCATGAGCAGTTCTTC	CASSLVGLAGGHEQFF
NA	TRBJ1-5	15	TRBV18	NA	TGTGCCAGCTCACCTAATCAAGAGGGCCCTCAGCCCCAGCATTTT	CASSPNQEGPQPQHF
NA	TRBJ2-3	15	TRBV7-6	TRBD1	TGTGCCAGCAGCCCCGAGGGGGACAGGCTAAATACGCAGTATTTT	CASSPEGDRLNTQYF
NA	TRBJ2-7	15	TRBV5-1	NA	TGCGCCAGCAGCTTGGAGGCGGGCGCGGTGGGGGAGCAGTACTTC	CASSLEAGAVGEQYF
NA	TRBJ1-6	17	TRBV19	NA	TGTGCCAGTAGTATAGATCTACGGTACAGGGTTGGTTCACCCCTCCACTTT	CASSIDLRYRVGSPLHF
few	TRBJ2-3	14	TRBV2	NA	TGTGCCAGCCCGGAGGATAGCGGCACAGATACGCAGTATTTT	CASPEDSGTDTQYF
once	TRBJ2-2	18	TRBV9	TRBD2	TGTGCCAGCAGCGCCCGGGGGGGAGTGGGTGCGAACACCGGGGAGCTGTTTTTT	CASSARGGVGANTGELFF
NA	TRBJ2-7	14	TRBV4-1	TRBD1	TGCGCCAGCAGTCATCCGGGACAGGGGTACGAGCAGTACTTC	CASSHPGQGYEQYF
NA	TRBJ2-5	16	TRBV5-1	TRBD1	TGCGCCAGCAGCTTGGGGGACAGGGCCCCAGGGGAGACCCAGTACTTC	CASSLGDRAPGETQYF
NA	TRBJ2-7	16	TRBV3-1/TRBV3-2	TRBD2	TGTGCCAGCAGCCAAGTTAGGGCTAGCGGGAGCTACGAGCAGTACTTC	CASSQVRASGSYEQYF
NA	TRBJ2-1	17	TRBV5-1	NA	TGCGCCAGCAGGTGGGGCCTAAGCAAACCCTCCTACAATGAGCAGTTCTTC	CASRWGLSKPSYNEQFF
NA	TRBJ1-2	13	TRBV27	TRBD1	TGTGCCAGCAGTCGGGACAGGAACTATGGCTACACCTTC	CASSRDRNYGYTF
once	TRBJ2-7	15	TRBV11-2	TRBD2	TGTGCCAGCAGCTTAGTACTAGCGGGAATCTACGAGCAGTACTTC	CASSLVLAGIYEQYF
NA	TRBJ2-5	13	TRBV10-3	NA	TGTGCCATCAGCGGAACAGGAGCCGAGACCCAGTACTTC	CAISGTGAETQYF
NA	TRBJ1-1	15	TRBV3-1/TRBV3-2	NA	TGTGCCAGCAGCCTCCGGCGGGCAGGGGTCACTGAAGCTTTCTTT	CASSLRRAGVTEAFF
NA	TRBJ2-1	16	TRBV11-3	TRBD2	TGTGCCAGCAGCTTAGGAGGAGCGGGAGACTACAATGAGCAGTTCTTC	CASSLGGAGDYNEQFF
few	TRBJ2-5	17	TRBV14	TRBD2	TGTGCCAGCAGTCGACTAGCGGGATCTCCATGGGAGGAGACCCAGTACTTC	CASSRLAGSPWEETQYF
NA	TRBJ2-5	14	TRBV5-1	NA	TGCGCCAGCAGCTTGAAGGACAGTCAAGAGACCCAGTACTTC	CASSLKDSQETQYF
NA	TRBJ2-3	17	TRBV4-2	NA	TGTGCCAGCAGCCGTCTGGGCGGGGGCCCCGGGGGAGATACGCAGTATTTT	CASSRLGGGPGGDTQYF
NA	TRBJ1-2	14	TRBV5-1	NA	TGCGCCAGCAGCTTGGGAACAGGGAGCTATGGCTACACCTTC	CASSLGTGSYGYTF
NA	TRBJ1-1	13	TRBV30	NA	TGTGCCTATTCGTACAGCCCGAACACTGAAGCTTTCTTT	CAYSYSPNTEAFF
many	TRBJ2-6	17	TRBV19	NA	TGTGCCAGTACAGATTCGGCAGGGCTCGCTGGGGCCAACGTCCTGACTTTC	CASTDSAGLAGANVLTF
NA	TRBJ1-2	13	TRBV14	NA	TGTGCCAGCAGCCAATTCGGGGGTGGAGGCTACACCTTC	CASSQFGGGGYTF
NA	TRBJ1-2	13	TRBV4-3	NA	TGCGCCAGCAGCCAAGAAGGAGTCTATGGCTACACCTTC	CASSQEGVYGYTF
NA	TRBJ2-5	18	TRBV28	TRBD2	TGTGCCAGCAGTTCCCCCGACGGGACTAGCGGGGGGCCCGCGGCCCAGTACTTC	CASSSPDGTSGGPAAQYF
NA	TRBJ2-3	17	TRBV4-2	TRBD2	TGTGCCAGCAGCCAAGAGGCGCTAGCGGGAACCACAGATACGCAGTATTTT	CASSQEALAGTTDTQYF
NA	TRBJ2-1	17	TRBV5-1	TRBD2	TGCGCCAGCAGCTCACCTAGCGGTTCGCCGTCCTACAATGAGCAGTTCTTC	CASSSPSGSPSYNEQFF
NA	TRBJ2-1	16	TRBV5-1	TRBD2	TGCGCCAGCAGCCCCGGGACTAGCGGGAGGGCAAGAGAGCAGTTCTTC	CASSPGTSGRAREQFF
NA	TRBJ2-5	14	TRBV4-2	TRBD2	TGTGCCAGCAGCGCACTAGCGGGGGAAGAGACCCAGTACTTC	CASSALAGEETQYF
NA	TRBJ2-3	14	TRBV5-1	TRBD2	TGCGCCAGCAGCTTGTTAGCGGGATCGGATACGCAGTATTTT	CASSLLAGSDTQYF
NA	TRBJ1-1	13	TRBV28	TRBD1	TGTGCCAGCAGTCAAGGGACAGGGGGCCAGGCTTTCTTT	CASSQGTGGQAFF
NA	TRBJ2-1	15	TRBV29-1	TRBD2	TGCAGCGTTGAAGATCCAACGGGGGGGCCGGATGAGCAGTTCTTC	CSVEDPTGGPDEQFF
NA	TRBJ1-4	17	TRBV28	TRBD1	TGTGCCAGCAGCCGCCGACAGGGAGGCACCATTAATGAAAAACTGTTTTTT	CASSRRQGGTINEKLFF
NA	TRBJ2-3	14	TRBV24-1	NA	TGTGCCACCAGTCCCTTCGGTCAGGCAGATACGCAGTATTTT	CATSPFGQADTQYF
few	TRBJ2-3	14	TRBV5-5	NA	TGTGCCAGCAGCCAAGACGGGGGCACAGATACGCAGTATTTT	CASSQDGGTDTQYF
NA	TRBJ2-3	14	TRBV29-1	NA	TGCAGCGTCGCGGGGCAGACTAGCACAGATACGCAGTATTTT	CSVAGQTSTDTQYF
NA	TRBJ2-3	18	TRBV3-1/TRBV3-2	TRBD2	TGTGCCAGCAGCCGAGGGACTAGCGGGAGCGTCAGCACAGATACGCAGTATTTT	CASSRGTSGSVSTDTQYF
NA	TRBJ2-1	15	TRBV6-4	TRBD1	TGTGCCAGCAGGGGACAGGGGAGCTCCTACAATGAGCAGTTCTTC	CASRGQGSSYNEQFF
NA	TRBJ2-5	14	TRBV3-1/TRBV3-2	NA	TGTGCCAGCAGCCAAAAGGACTCACAAGAGACCCAGTACTTC	CASSQKDSQETQYF
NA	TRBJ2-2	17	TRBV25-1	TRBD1	TGTGCCAGCAGTGAACCGCTACAGGGGACGAACACCGGGGAGCTGTTTTTT	CASSEPLQGTNTGELFF
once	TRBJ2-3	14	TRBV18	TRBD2	TGTGCCAGCTCACCCCGGCGGGAGGGGCATACGCAGTATTTT	CASSPRREGHTQYF
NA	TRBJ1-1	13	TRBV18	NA	TGTGCCAGCTCTATGGGAGGGCTCCCCGAAGCTTTCTTT	CASSMGGLPEAFF
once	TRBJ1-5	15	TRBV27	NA	TGTGCCAGCACCAATAATTGGGGCAGCAATCAGCCCCAGCATTTT	CASTNNWGSNQPQHF
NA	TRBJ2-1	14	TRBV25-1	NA	TGTGCCAGCAGTGCCCCGGGACTTCTCGAAGAGCAGTTCTTC	CASSAPGLLEEQFF
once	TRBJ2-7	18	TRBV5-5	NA	TGTGCCAGCAGCTTGGCCGATTACGGACGGGGGAATCTTTACGAGCAGTACTTC	CASSLADYGRGNLYEQYF
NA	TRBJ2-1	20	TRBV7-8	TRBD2	TGTGCCAGCAGCCTCACGAGGGGGGGTCGTGCGGGAGGGTTCGACAATGAGCAGTTCTTC	CASSLTRGGRAGGFDNEQFF
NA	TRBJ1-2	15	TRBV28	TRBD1	TGTGCCAGCAGTTTATACAATCAGGGGGCGAGGGGCTACACCTTC	CASSLYNQGARGYTF
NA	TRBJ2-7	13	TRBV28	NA	TGTGCCAGCAGTTTGAGGTTCGGGTACGAGCAGTACTTC	CASSLRFGYEQYF
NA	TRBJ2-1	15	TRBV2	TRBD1	TGTGCCAGCAGTGTCAAGGACAGGACCTACAATGAGCAGTTCTTC	CASSVKDRTYNEQFF